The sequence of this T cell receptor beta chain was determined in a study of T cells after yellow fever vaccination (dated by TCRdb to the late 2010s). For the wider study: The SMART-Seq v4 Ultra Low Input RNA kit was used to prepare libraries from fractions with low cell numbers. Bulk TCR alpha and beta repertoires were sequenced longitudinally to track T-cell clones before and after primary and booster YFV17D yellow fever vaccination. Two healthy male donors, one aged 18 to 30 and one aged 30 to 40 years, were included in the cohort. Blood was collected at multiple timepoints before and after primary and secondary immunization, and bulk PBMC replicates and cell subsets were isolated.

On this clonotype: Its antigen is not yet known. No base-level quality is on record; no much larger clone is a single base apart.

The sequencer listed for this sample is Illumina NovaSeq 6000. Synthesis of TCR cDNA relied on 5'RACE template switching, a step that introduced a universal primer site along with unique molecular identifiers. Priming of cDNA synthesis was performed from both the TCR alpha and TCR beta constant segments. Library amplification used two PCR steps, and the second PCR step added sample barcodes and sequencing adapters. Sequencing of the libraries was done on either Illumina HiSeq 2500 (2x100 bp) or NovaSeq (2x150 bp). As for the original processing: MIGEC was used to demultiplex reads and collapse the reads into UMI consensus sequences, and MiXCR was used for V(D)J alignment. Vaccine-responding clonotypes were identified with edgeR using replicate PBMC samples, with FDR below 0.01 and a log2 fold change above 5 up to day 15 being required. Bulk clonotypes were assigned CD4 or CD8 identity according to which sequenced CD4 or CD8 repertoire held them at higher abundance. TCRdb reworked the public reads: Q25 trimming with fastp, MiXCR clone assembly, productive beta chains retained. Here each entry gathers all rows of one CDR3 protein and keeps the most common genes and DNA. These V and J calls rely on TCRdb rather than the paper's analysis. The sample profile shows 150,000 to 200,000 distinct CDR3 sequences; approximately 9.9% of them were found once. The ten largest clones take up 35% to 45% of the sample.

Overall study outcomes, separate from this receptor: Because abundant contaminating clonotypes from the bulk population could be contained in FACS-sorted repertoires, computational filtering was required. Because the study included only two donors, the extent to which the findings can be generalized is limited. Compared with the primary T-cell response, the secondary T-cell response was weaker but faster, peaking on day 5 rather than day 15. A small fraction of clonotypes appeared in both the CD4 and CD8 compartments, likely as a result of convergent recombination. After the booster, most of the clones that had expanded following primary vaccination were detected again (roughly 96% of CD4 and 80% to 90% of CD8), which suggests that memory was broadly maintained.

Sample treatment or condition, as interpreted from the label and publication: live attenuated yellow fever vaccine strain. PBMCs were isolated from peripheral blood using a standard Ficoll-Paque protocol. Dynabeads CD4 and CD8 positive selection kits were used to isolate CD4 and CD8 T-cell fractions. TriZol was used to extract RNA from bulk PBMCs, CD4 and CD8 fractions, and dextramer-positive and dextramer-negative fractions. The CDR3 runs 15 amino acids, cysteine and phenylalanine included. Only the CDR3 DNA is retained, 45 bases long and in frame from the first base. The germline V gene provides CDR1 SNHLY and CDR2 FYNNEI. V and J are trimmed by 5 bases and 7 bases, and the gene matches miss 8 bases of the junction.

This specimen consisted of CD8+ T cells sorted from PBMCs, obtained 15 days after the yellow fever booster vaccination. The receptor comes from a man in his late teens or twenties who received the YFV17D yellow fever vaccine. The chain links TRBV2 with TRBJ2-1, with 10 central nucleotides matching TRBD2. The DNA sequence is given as TGTGCCAGCAGTCCTACTAGCGGGGTTCTGAATGAGCAGTTCTTC. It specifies CASSPTSGVLNEQFF.